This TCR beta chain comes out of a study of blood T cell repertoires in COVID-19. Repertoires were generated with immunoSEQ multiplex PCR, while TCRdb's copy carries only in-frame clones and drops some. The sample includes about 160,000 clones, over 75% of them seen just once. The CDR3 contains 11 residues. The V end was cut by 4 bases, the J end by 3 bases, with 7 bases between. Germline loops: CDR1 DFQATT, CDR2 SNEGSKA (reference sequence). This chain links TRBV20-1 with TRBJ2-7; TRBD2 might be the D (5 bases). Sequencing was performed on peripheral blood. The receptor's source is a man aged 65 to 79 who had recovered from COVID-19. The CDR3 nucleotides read TGCAGTGCTACCCGGGGCTACGAGCAGTACTTC. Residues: CSATRGYEQYF.